This TCR beta chain was recovered during a study of blood T cell repertoires in COVID-19. About the research overall: COVID-19 samples from acute and convalescent phases originated in the United States, Italy and Spain.

Original processing methods: Amplification from reference gene primers served as the basis for estimated nucleated cell counts. Profiled with immunoSEQ multiplex PCR; TCRdb holds only in-frame clones, not every one. The V and J calls and clone size are taken from that table; D and trimming were inferred from the DNA. The sample yields roughly 300,000 clones, under 90% seen once. V dropped 0 bases and J dropped 2 bases, with 19 bases sitting between them. Per the germline V gene, CDR1 is SGHRS and CDR2 is YFSETQ. There are 18 residues in the CDR3. The chain combines TRBV5-1 with TRBJ2-3; a weak D match, TRBD2 (5 bases). Sequenced sample: peripheral blood. The sequence was obtained from a woman between 50 and 59 years old who had recovered from COVID-19. The CDR3 nucleotides are TGCGCCAGCAGCTTGGGAAGTAGCGCCACATCTTACACAGATACGCAGTATTTT. It specifies CASSLGSSATSYTDTQYF.